This TCR beta chain was identified in a study of blood T cell repertoires in COVID-19. Overall study context: The origin of the acute and convalescent COVID-19 samples was the United States, Italy and Spain. In each case, the material was cDNA or gDNA derived from T cells, B-cell-depleted T cells, or PBMCs.

This clone was recorded a few times. In the source study's methods: Scientists estimated how many nucleated cells there were by amplifying reference gene primers. Sequencing was performed with immunoSEQ multiplex PCR; in TCRdb, only in-frame clones are kept and a portion is missing. Clone size and the V and J calls come from that table; the DNA yielded D and trimming. The sample yields tens of thousands of clones, approximately 90% seen once. Trimming took 5 bases from V and 4 from J, leaving 17 bases between them. Germline assignment: CDR1 ENHRY and CDR2 SYGVKD. This CDR3 is built from 15 residues. The rearrangement uses TRBV10-3 and TRBJ1-1; TRBD1 is a possible D gene (5 bases). Sequencing was performed on peripheral blood. The sequence derives from a man in his 60s with acute or convalescent COVID-19. The CDR3 is CAISPDSGVGTEAFF. The CDR3 DNA follows: TGTGCCATCAGTCCTGACTCGGGGGTAGGCACTGAAGCTTTCTTT.